Following are 23 T cell receptor beta chains from one sample sequenced in a study of T cell changes during pregnancy in multiple sclerosis (dated by TCRdb to about 2019). The library was built by means of the immunoSEQ multiplex PCR assay. TCRdb took this table from immuneACCESS and kept in-frame rearrangements with V and J called. Such tables lack part of the clones; where checked against another copy, unresolved V genes explain under half of the gap, and the rest is unexplained. Present in this sample are 75,000 to 95,000 clones, more than 85% of which were seen just once. The top ten constitute approximately 1.4% of the sample. The material sequenced was peripheral blood, taken in the first trimester of pregnancy. All receptors come from a female donor with multiple sclerosis, enrolled in a pregnancy study.

The J gene is TRBJ1-1, the V gene TRBV5-4, with D possibly TRBD1 on 5 matching bases. Trimming pared 0 bases from V and 5 bases from J, leaving 20 bases between. The CDR3 totals 17 residues. Germline lookup yields CDR1 SGHNT and CDR2 YYREEE (reference sequence). Written as DNA, the CDR3 is TGTGCCAGCAGCTTGGAAATGACACGGGGGTGGGGTACTGAAGCTTTCTTT. It encodes CASSLEMTRGWGTEAFF.

The chain joins TRBV4-1 to TRBJ2-2; the D gene is possibly TRBD1 (5 bases). This CDR3 comprises 17 residues. Per the germline V gene, CDR1 is MGHRA and CDR2 is YSYEKL. Deletions cut 4 bases from V and 2 bases from J, with 17 bases between. CDR3 DNA: TGCGCCAGCAGCCCCATAGATATGGGGCTAAACACCGGGGAGCTGTTTTTT. Its translation is CASSPIDMGLNTGELFF.

V usage is TRBV18 and J usage is TRBJ1-1; possible D gene TRBD1, 6 bases. Germline loops: CDR1 KGHSH, CDR2 LQKENI. The CDR3 covers 13 residues. V lost 1 base and J lost 6, with 9 bases in between. In nucleotides, the CDR3 is TGTGCCAGCTCACCACAGGGGGGGGCTGAAGCTTTCTTT. Its protein product is CASSPQGGAEAFF. The full variable domain, rest sourced from reference TRBV18 and TRBJ1-1, is NAGVMQNPRHLVRRRGQEARLRCSPMKGHSHVYWYRQLPEEGLKFMVYLQKENIIDESGMPKERFSAEFPKEGPSILRIQQVVRGDSAAYFCASSPQGGAEAFFGQGTRLTVV.

The chain is built from TRBV5-1 and TRBJ2-7; 9 nucleotides match TRBD2. J was trimmed by 7 bases and V by 4 bases; bases with no gene match: 12. The CDR3 length is 15 residues. Germline CDR1 SGHRS, CDR2 YFSETQ. CDR3: CASSPDSGRSWEQYF. CDR3 coding DNA: TGCGCCAGCAGCCCCGATAGCGGGAGATCATGGGAGCAGTACTTC.

V and J are TRBV2 and TRBJ2-7, with D possibly being TRBD2 (6 bases). Trimming left V 4 bases short and J 4 bases short, with 8 bases between. Germline V CDR1 and CDR2: SNHLY, FYNNEI. CDR3 size: 12 residues. CDR3 sequence reads: CASSAGGYEQYF. The CDR3 nucleotides are TGTGCCAGCAGTGCCGGGGGATACGAGCAGTACTTC.

This sequence joins TRBV1 and TRBJ2-7; the D segment call TRBD2 is taken from the table without a DNA check. TRBV1 is a pseudogene. The CDR3 consists of 13 residues. The CDR3 protein is CTSSPTSDYEQYF. CDR3 sequence (DNA): TGCACCAGCAGCCCGACTAGCGACTACGAGCAGTACTTC.

The J gene is TRBJ1-5, the V gene TRBV27, with D perhaps matching TRBD1 (5 bases). This CDR3 contains 17 residues. The germline CDR1 and CDR2 sequences are MNHEY and SMNVEV (reference sequence). V gave up 0 bases and J gave up 0 bases, with 12 bases separating them. The CDR3 sequence: CASSLSTGPYSNQPQHF. In nucleotides, the CDR3 is TGTGCCAGCAGTTTATCAACAGGACCCTATAGCAATCAGCCCCAGCATTTT.

The J gene is TRBJ1-2, the V gene TRBV19; 7 nucleotides align to TRBD1. V shed 5 bases and J 3 bases; nucleotides not matched to a gene: 6. The CDR3 is 14 amino acids. Looked up from germline, CDR1 is LNHDA and CDR2 is SQIVND (reference sequence). The CDR3 loop is CASSVDREDYGYTF. The CDR3 DNA is TGTGCCAGTAGTGTCGACAGGGAGGACTATGGCTACACCTTC.

CDR3 sequence reads: CASSLTGAWTEAFF. DNA of the CDR3: TGTGCCAGCAGTTTAACAGGGGCTTGGACTGAAGCTTTCTTT. J is TRBJ1-1 and V is TRBV27; TRBD1 matches 7 bases. Germline CDR1 is MNHEY and CDR2 is SMNVEV (reference sequence). There are 14 residues in the CDR3. V shed 2 bases, J shed 5 bases, and the junction held 5 bases outside the gene matches.

This chain connects TRBV5-4 to TRBJ1-1; no definite D call. This CDR3 is built from 13 residues. V was pared by 3 bases and J by 2 bases, with 8 bases between. Germline CDR1 is SGHNT and CDR2 is YYREEE (reference sequence). This CDR3 is CASSSIINTEAFF. The CDR3 DNA reads as TGTGCCAGCAGCTCCATCATTAACACTGAAGCTTTCTTT. The variable domain in full, with the rest retrieved from reference TRBV5-4 and TRBJ1-1, is ETGVTQSPTHLIKTRGQQVTLRCSSQSGHNTVSWYQQALGQGPQFIFQYYREEENGRGNFPPRFSGLQFPNYSSELNVNALELDDSALYLCASSSIINTEAFFGQGTRLTVV.

This clone showed up just once. This sequence joins TRBV13 and TRBJ1-2; D call uncertain. The CDR3 is 14 amino acids. V lost 4 bases to trimming and J lost 5 bases, with 14 bases between them. In germline, CDR1 is PRHDT, CDR2 FYEKMQ (reference sequence). For the CDR3, the DNA is TGTGCCAGCAGCTCTGGCCGCCTTCCATATGGCTACACCTTC. This translates into CASSSGRLPYGYTF.

V gene TRBV25-1 combines with J gene TRBJ1-5; D gene unclear. This CDR3 has 13 amino acids. Trimming left V 4 bases short and J 4 bases short, with 8 bases between. Germline CDR1 is MGHDK and CDR2 is SYGVNS. CDR3 region: CASSAEINQPQHF. In DNA, the CDR3 is TGTGCCAGCAGTGCCGAGATAAATCAGCCCCAGCATTTT.

The chain has TRBV27 and TRBJ2-7, with 9 bases aligning to TRBD1. Germline V gene data show CDR1 as MNHEY and CDR2 as SMNVEV (reference sequence). The V gene end was trimmed by 8 bases and the J gene end by 7 bases; junction bases not matched to a gene: 12. This CDR3 contains 14 residues. The CDR3 bases are TGTGCCAGCGCGAGGAAACAGGGGGCTTGGGAGCAGTACTTC. It specifies CASARKQGAWEQYF.

The V call is TRBV11-2, the J call TRBJ2-5, with TRBD2 as a possible D gene (5 bases). The germline V gene has CDR1 SGHAT and CDR2 FQNNGV. V lost 8 bases, J lost 5 bases, and 21 bases lay in between. The CDR3 totals 15 residues. CDR3 DNA sequence: TGTGCCAGCCTGCTTTCAGCGGCCGAAGGCGAGACCCAGTACTTC. This sequence encodes CASLLSAAEGETQYF.

The chain joins TRBV10-2 to TRBJ1-2, with 8 nucleotides matching TRBD1. The V and J ends lost 7 bases and 6 bases, in that order; junction bases with no gene match: 4. This CDR3 region has 12 residues. Germline CDR1 reads WSHSY; CDR2 reads SAAADI. The CDR3 DNA follows: TGCGCCAGCACTTCGACAGGGGATGGCTACACCTTC. Translation: CASTSTGDGYTF.

The V and J genes are TRBV5-1 and TRBJ2-2; TRBD1 matches at 7 bases. V lost 4 bases and J lost 2; bases outside the gene matches: 8. From germline, CDR1 is SGHRS and CDR2 YFSETQ. The CDR3 is 16 residues long. The CDR3 is CASSQRDRRNTGELFF. The CDR3 DNA is TGCGCCAGCAGCCAAAGGGACAGAAGAAACACCGGGGAGCTGTTTTTT.

This clone appeared a single time. The CDR3 reads CAWTRGGGPQETQYF. CDR3 in DNA: TGTGCCTGGACTCGAGGAGGTGGGCCTCAAGAGACCCAGTACTTC. The chain links TRBV30 to TRBJ2-5; a possible D gene is TRBD2 (5 bases). Germline CDR1 reads GTSNPN; CDR2 reads SVGIG (reference sequence). The length of the CDR3 is 15 residues. Trimming took 4 bases from V and 2 from J, leaving 17 bases between them.

CDR3 loop: CASSSGTGANEKLFF. CDR3 nucleotide sequence: TGTGCCAGCAGCTCAGGGACAGGGGCTAATGAAAAACTGTTTTTT. The chain uses TRBV5-4 and TRBJ1-4; 10 nucleotides match TRBD1. Germline CDR1 reads SGHNT; CDR2 reads YYREEE (reference sequence). CDR3 size: 15 residues. J was trimmed by 3 bases and V by 3 bases; bases with no gene match: 2.

The chain carries TRBV30 and TRBJ2-7, with 7 bases identical to TRBD2. Germline CDR1 and CDR2: GTSNPN and SVGIG (reference sequence). J gave up 2 bases and V 2 bases, and 3 bases lay outside the gene matches. The CDR3 is 13 amino acids. The CDR3 DNA follows: TGTGCCTGGAGTTCTGGGACTACCTACGAGCAGTACTTC. Residues: CAWSSGTTYEQYF.

The rearrangement uses TRBV27 and TRBJ2-7; the match to TRBD2 covers 12 bases. V gave up 6 bases and J gave up 2 bases; unmatched junction bases: 5. From germline, CDR1 is MNHEY and CDR2 SMNVEV (reference sequence). CDR3 size: 15 residues. This chain's CDR3 is CASRKGTSGPYEQYF. For the CDR3, the DNA is TGTGCCAGCAGGAAAGGGACTAGCGGGCCCTACGAGCAGTACTTC.

The chain is built from TRBV15 and TRBJ2-1; D is possibly TRBD2 (5 bases). Deletions cut 8 bases from V and 3 bases from J, with 11 bases between. The CDR3 length is 13 residues. Germline assignment: CDR1 LNHNV and CDR2 YYDKDF (reference sequence). The CDR3 reads CATGGGLYNEQFF. CDR3 nucleotides: TGTGCCACCGGAGGCGGCCTCTACAATGAGCAGTTCTTC.

The chain has TRBV4-1 and TRBJ1-5; D might be TRBD1 (5 bases). This CDR3 contains 15 residues. Per germline, CDR1 MGHRA and CDR2 YSYEKL. The V end lost 0 bases, the J end lost 6 bases, and 12 bases lay between the germline ends. CDR3 DNA sequence: TGCGCCAGCAGCCAAGACACCAGGCAGGGTCAGCCCCAGCATTTT. This sequence encodes CASSQDTRQGQPQHF.

The chain couples TRBV28 to TRBJ1-4, with 8 bases identical to TRBD1. J lost 8 bases, V lost 5 bases, and 7 bases had no gene match. The CDR3 sequence is 14 residues long. CDR1 and CDR2 from the germline V gene are MDHEN and SYDVKM. The CDR3 here is CASSEQGGGEKLFF. DNA for the CDR3: TGTGCCAGCAGTGAACAGGGGGGAGGGGAAAAACTGTTTTTT.